This TCR beta chain was found in a study of shared clonotypes between healthy human individuals. About the research overall: Each donor's CD8 memory used one plate, CD8 naive two, each CD4 subset three.

None of the donors, who were healthy HIV-negative adults, had recently had acute infections or vaccinations. The authors divided CD4+ cells into CD45RA+ naive and CD45RA-negative memory subsets. Here immunoSEQ multiplex PCR was the method, and the copy in TCRdb shows in-frame clones only, minus some. The sample comprises roughly 1,500,000 clones, about 98.5% of which are singletons, and 0.3% to 0.45% rests with the top ten. Details on this clone: Its antigen is not known.

Study observations and caveats: Lower generation probabilities were found for non-shared clonotypes than for those shared by all four donors.

The material sequenced was naive CD4+ T cells sorted from blood. Subset specified: CD45RA+ positively selected. The origin of this receptor is a man aged 30-40 years in good health.

The CDR3 nucleotides read TGTGCCAGTAGTATTAGACAGGACGGCGGCGGAAAACTGTTTTTT. Translated: CASSIRQDGGGKLFF. The J gene is TRBJ1-4, the V gene TRBV19, with D tentatively TRBD1 (6 bases). The germline V gene encodes CDR1 LNHDA and CDR2 SQIVND (reference sequence). The germline V and J ends were trimmed by 3 bases and 10 bases, with 18 bases remaining between them. The CDR3 runs to 15 residues.